Sequencing of this T cell receptor (beta chain) was carried out in a study of STAT3 mutations in large granular lymphocyte leukemia. Study summary: Roughly half of the longitudinally sequenced T-LGLL patients carried detectable canonical activating STAT3 mutations. Approximately 40% of treated T-LGLL patients showed hematologic response to immunosuppression.

General study points: Differing intervals and regimens complicate linking therapy response to clone burden. Some patients had persisting codominant clonotypes that could mask small clones. At least one immunodominant TCR beta clonotype appeared in every T-cell large granular lymphocyte leukemia patient.

Some clones are missing from TCRdb's copy, which holds only in-frame ones; the method was immunoSEQ multiplex PCR. The sample records over 10,000 clones, approximately 84% being singletons. Notes on this clone: What it binds is not known.

The material sequenced was peripheral blood mononuclear cells. The receptor was isolated from a man aged 55 to 70 with T-cell large granular lymphocyte leukemia. Some clones in this sample may be carry-over from other donors' samples.

Written as DNA, the CDR3 is TGTGCGCAGGGGGAGAGGGGGAGTTTGTCCTACGAGCAGTACTTC. Its protein product is CAQGERGSLSYEQYF. This chain connects TRBV7-9 to TRBJ2-7, with 7 positions matching TRBD1. Germline lookup yields CDR1 SEHNR and CDR2 FQNEAQ (reference sequence). This CDR3 comprises 15 residues.